This T cell receptor (beta chain) was found in a study of CD8+ T cells in alopecia areata (dated by TCRdb to the late 2010s). In the study overall: The treated patients, all with moderate-to-severe alopecia areata, were enrolled in an open-label pilot trial of oral tofacitinib given at 5 to 10 mg twice daily. Clonality in the scalp was compared among normal scalp (n=4), patchy alopecia areata scalp (n=8), and alopecia totalis/universalis scalp (n=8). Biopsies were taken from tofacitinib-treated patients at baseline and at 4 and 24 weeks of treatment, and a later scalp biopsy was taken in several of the tofacitinib-treated patients. Patients stayed on tofacitinib for 6 to 18 months and then had 6 months of follow-up off drug so that delayed response and recurrence could be assessed. Human TCRbeta sequencing covered scalp tissue and sorted CD4+ and CD8+ peripheral blood T cells from patchy and totalis/universalis alopecia areata patients and healthy controls. TCRbeta CDR3 regions were amplified by immunoSEQ multiplex PCR with 35 Vbeta forward and 13 Jbeta reverse primers. RNA was obtained with the PAXgene miRNA kit for fixed scalp, the miRNeasy kit for PBMCs, and the RNeasy kit for mouse skin. The study used high-throughput TCRbeta sequencing to examine T cell clonal expansion in alopecia areata, in both the C3H/HeJ mouse model and human patients. General findings and caveats noted by the study authors: Unlike mouse skin, where gammadelta T cells dominate, normal human skin contains resident alphabeta T cells that get sequenced too, which complicates analysis of the scalp TCR repertoire. Higher clonality and more expanded CD8+ clones were observed in lesional scalp than in normal scalp, particularly in alopecia totalis/universalis, a finding suggestive of antigenic drive. Compared with mice, TCR sequences shared between patients were less clear, possibly partly because of HLA diversity across the patient population.

Library generation was performed with the immunoSEQ multiplex PCR assay. To provide template for TCR sequencing, every sample had RNA extracted and reverse transcribed into cDNA. First-strand cDNA was synthesized with SuperScript III using a 2:1 mix of oligo-dT and random hexamers. A synthetic immune receptor repertoire was used to gauge amplification bias, and whatever bias remained was removed computationally. In the original analysis: Raw reads were preprocessed to remove errors, and CDR3 was defined by IMGT conventions from the conserved cysteine to phenylalanine. To get clonality, Shannon entropy was normalized by log2 of the number of productive unique TCRs and the result was subtracted from 1. Scalp TCRbeta sequences were cross-referenced with sorted blood CD4 and CD8 repertoires so that the CD4 or CD8 identity of scalp clones could be inferred. Here the immuneACCESS table is served through TCRdb, limited to in-frame sequences with V and J called. Missing clones are a known gap in these copies; in checked studies unresolved V genes cover under half, and the rest lacks a known reason. The V and J calls and clone size are taken from that table; D and trimming were inferred from the DNA. Counted in this sample were about 180,000 clones; around 50% of them appeared once. 14% to 15% of the sample goes to the ten largest clones.

Comment on this clone: Its target antigen remains unknown. No clone much larger than this one lies a single base away; base qualities are absent.

In light of the paper, this sample's time point label describes: baseline before oral tofacitinib. Peripheral blood and lesional scalp punch biopsies were obtained from patients with alopecia areata. PBMCs were isolated by density centrifugation and stained for CD3, CD4 and CD8, and CD4+ and CD8+ T cells were sorted on a FACSAria. Sequencing was performed on CD4+ T cells sorted from blood, taken at week 0. This receptor was obtained from a human donor with alopecia areata.

The CDR3 sequence is CASSLVSGVYEQYF. At the DNA level, the sequence is TGCGCCAGCAGCTTGGTTTCCGGAGTCTACGAGCAGTACTTC. Rearrangement joined TRBV5-1 to TRBJ2-7, with no confident D gene call. The CDR3 covers 14 residues, taking in both the cysteine and the phenylalanine. This entry keeps only the CDR3 DNA: 42 bases, framed from base 1. The trim is 0 bases for V and 3 bases for J, with a gap of 10 bases between the germline ends. CDR1 and CDR2, looked up from the germline V gene, are SGHRS and YFSETQ.